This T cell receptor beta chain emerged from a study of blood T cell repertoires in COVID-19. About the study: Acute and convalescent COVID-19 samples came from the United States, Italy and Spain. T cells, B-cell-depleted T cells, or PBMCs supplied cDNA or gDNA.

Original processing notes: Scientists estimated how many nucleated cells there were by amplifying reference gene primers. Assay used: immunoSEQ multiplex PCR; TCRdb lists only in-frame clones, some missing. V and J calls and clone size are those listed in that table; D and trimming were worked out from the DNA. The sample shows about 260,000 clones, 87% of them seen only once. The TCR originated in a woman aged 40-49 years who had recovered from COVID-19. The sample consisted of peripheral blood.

CDR3 in amino acids: CASSPGGAYNEQFF. In DNA form, the CDR3 reads TGCGCCAGCAGCCCGGGGGGGGCCTACAATGAGCAGTTCTTC. This chain links TRBV5-1 with TRBJ2-1, with 8 bases aligning to TRBD2. Germline-derived CDR1 and CDR2 are SGHRS and YFSETQ. After removal of 4 bases from V and 2 bases from J, the junction contained 2 bases not matched to a gene. This CDR3 is 14 amino acids long.